The source of this TCR beta chain is a study of OX40 agonist ivuxolimab in advanced cancers. Concerning this clone: What it binds is unknown.

Findings of the study overall: Among expanded peripheral T cells, antigen specificity went undetermined.

The protocol was immunoSEQ multiplex PCR, while the TCRdb copy is restricted to in-frame clones and leaves out a portion. The table records fewer than 70,000 clones, around 87% of them present only once. There are 13 residues in the CDR3. Germline values: CDR1 MNHNY, CDR2 SVGAGI (reference sequence). Trimming pared 8 bases from V and 2 bases from J, leaving 13 bases between. The genes are TRBV6-6 and TRBJ2-7; possible D gene TRBD1, 5 bases. The starting material was CD4+ or CD8+ T cells sorted from blood, obtained in a trial of the OX40 agonist ivuxolimab. The TCR originated in an adult with an advanced solid tumor such as melanoma, head and neck, liver or kidney cancer. CDR3 sequence: CASVGQGTYEQYF. DNA of the CDR3: TGTGCCAGCGTTGGGCAGGGAACCTACGAGCAGTACTTC.